This T cell receptor beta chain was recorded in a study of T cells in Graves' hyperthyroidism and ophthalmopathy. The study's findings and limits: Peripheral blood also featured most of the thyroid clonotypes expanded above 0.001.

This clonotype was seen only a few times. The antigen is unknown. When ophthalmopathy did not progress within 18 months, Graves' hyperthyroidism was considered stable. The CDR3 has 13 amino acids. Germline CDR1 reads DFQATT; CDR2 reads SNEGSKA (reference sequence). The germline V and J ends were trimmed by 8 bases and 3 bases, with 16 bases remaining between them. RNA transcripts were the template for amplifying TCR beta CDR3 regions. An initial round of RT-PCR targeting the TCR CDR3 relied on the HTBI primer set. TCRdb reprocessed the multiplex PCR reads via MiXCR and lists one record per CDR3 protein. The sample lists some 550,000 distinct CDR3 sequences, roughly 20% seen once, with about 30% in the top ten.

The chain has TRBV20-1 and TRBJ2-5; D is possibly TRBD1 (6 bases). The clonotype was recovered from a man aged 18-30 years with Graves' hyperthyroidism. The specimen was blood. The CDR3 loop reads CSPNHRTEETQYF. DNA for the CDR3: TGCAGTCCTAATCACCGGACAGAAGAGACCCAGTACTTC.